The clone carrying this T cell receptor (beta chain) was detected a few times. This sample is drawn from a study of response to subunit inactivated influenza vaccine. The CDR3 is 15 amino acids. Germline CDR1 reads LGHDT; CDR2 reads YNNKEL (reference sequence). Between the trimmed V and J ends, which lost 4 bases and 0 bases, there was a span of 10 bases. TCRdb re-called the RT-PCR reads with MiXCR, one entry per CDR3 protein. The sample carries roughly 500,000 distinct CDR3 sequences, about 15% recorded once. This clonotype was obtained from a man between 50 and 75 years old who received an inactivated influenza vaccine. Sequencing was performed on CD4+ T cells sorted from PBMCs, taken approximately 25 months after vaccination. J is TRBJ2-1 and V is TRBV3-1, with D perhaps TRBD2 (5 bases). The CDR3 DNA is TGTGCCAGCAGCCCGGTGGGGAGCTCCTACAATGAGCAGTTCTTC. Protein product: CASSPVGSSYNEQFF.